The 10 T cell receptor beta chains listed next were all sequenced from one sample in a study of blood T cell repertoires in COVID-19. Assay: immunoSEQ multiplex PCR; the TCRdb copy retains only in-frame clones and omits some. This table has 90,000 to 110,000 clones, around 83% appearing once. Sample: peripheral blood. These receptors all stem from a woman older than 75 with active or convalescent COVID-19.

This rearrangement joins TRBV18 to TRBJ1-1; D possibly corresponds to TRBD1 (5 bases). Germline CDR1 and CDR2: KGHSH and LQKENI. CDR3 length equals 17 residues. The V gene lost 0 bases and the J gene lost 1 base, with 15 bases spanning the gap. The CDR3 DNA is TGTGCCAGCTCACCACCGCGGGGCAGTCGACCGAACACTGAAGCTTTCTTT. It is translated as CASSPPRGSRPNTEAFF.

V and J are TRBV5-5 and TRBJ2-5; a weak D match, TRBD1 (6 bases). V lost 5 bases, J lost 5 bases, and 13 bases lay in between. The CDR3 totals 13 residues. Per germline, CDR1 SGHKS and CDR2 YYEKEE (reference sequence). CDR3 sequence reads: CASSPRGGETQYF. CDR3 in DNA: TGTGCCAGCAGTCCCAGGGGTGGGGAGACCCAGTACTTC.

CDR3 in DNA: TGTGCCAGCAGCTTAACACTAGCGGGAGCCTACAATGAGCAGTTCTTC. The encoded protein is CASSLTLAGAYNEQFF. The V gene is TRBV7-3, the J gene TRBJ2-1; TRBD2 aligns across 11 bases. J gave up 2 bases and V 0 bases, and 0 bases lay outside the gene matches. The CDR3 covers 16 residues. CDR1 and CDR2 (germline): SGHTA, FQGTGA.

This chain links TRBV5-1 with TRBJ2-7, with 10 bases matching TRBD2. The trim removed 2 bases at V and 4 bases at J, leaving 9 bases unmatched. The CDR3 sequence is 16 residues long. Germline V gene lookup returns CDR1 SGHRS and CDR2 YFSETQ. DNA for the CDR3: TGCGCCAGCAGCTTTGACGCAGCGGGAGGGTTTTACGAGCAGTACTTC. Its translation: CASSFDAAGGFYEQYF. Looking up the rest from reference TRBV5-1 and TRBJ2-7 gives the full variable domain: KAGVTQTPRYLIKTRGQQVTLSCSPISGHRSVSWYQQTPGQGLQFLFEYFSETQRNKGNFPGRFSGRQFSNSRSEMNVSTLELGDSALYLCASSFDAAGGFYEQYFGPGTRLTVT.

The rearrangement links TRBV28 to TRBJ2-3, with 8 bases fitting TRBD2. The J segment lost 2 bases and the V segment lost 3 bases, leaving 4 bases of the junction unmatched. The CDR3 loop spans 15 amino acids. Germline lookup yields CDR1 MDHEN and CDR2 SYDVKM. The CDR3 spells CASSFTSGATDTQYF. DNA of the CDR3: TGTGCCAGCAGTTTTACTAGCGGAGCCACAGATACGCAGTATTTT.

The CDR3 sequence: CATWTGANTGELFF. For the CDR3, the DNA is TGTGCCACCTGGACAGGGGCGAACACCGGGGAGCTGTTTTTT. The chain couples TRBV10-3 to TRBJ2-2; 9 nucleotides align to TRBD1. Germline CDR1 reads ENHRY; CDR2 reads SYGVKD. This CDR3 region has 14 residues. The ends lost 10 bases at V and 0 bases at J; junction bases unmatched: 3.

The chain has TRBV5-6 and TRBJ1-4; the match to TRBD1 covers 7 bases. Trimming at V came to 0 bases and at J to 8 bases, leaving 4 bases not matched to a gene. The length of the CDR3 is 14 residues. CDR1 is SGHDT and CDR2 is YYEEEE in the germline V gene. CDR3 DNA: TGTGCCAGCAGCTTGGGGCGACAGGGAGAAAAACTGTTTTTT. This translates into CASSLGRQGEKLFF.

V is TRBV5-1 and J is TRBJ2-1; 11 bases are shared with TRBD2. This CDR3 contains 15 residues. Germline trimming cut 4 bases from V and 7 bases from J; bases unmatched to any gene: 7. Germline assignment: CDR1 SGHRS and CDR2 YFSETQ. CDR3 region: CASSHRLAGKNEQFF. The DNA of the CDR3 is TGCGCCAGCAGCCACCGACTAGCGGGGAAAAATGAGCAGTTCTTC.

The chain couples TRBV19 to TRBJ2-2; D not resolved. This CDR3 spans 13 amino acids. Trimming cost V 3 bases and J 6 bases, with 8 bases left between them. Per germline, CDR1 LNHDA and CDR2 SQIVND (reference sequence). CDR3 amino acids: CASSIRAAGELFF. CDR3 in DNA: TGTGCCAGTAGTATTCGTGCGGCCGGGGAGCTGTTTTTT.

The chain joins TRBV5-1 to TRBJ1-1; D ambiguous. In germline, CDR1 is SGHRS, CDR2 YFSETQ. Trimming pared 0 bases from V and 1 base from J, leaving 7 bases between. CDR3 length: 14 residues. For the CDR3, the DNA is TGCGCCAGCAGCTTGGGGCAACCGAACACTGAAGCTTTCTTT. Amino acid sequence: CASSLGQPNTEAFF.